This TCR beta chain was profiled in a study of T-cell memory formation after mild COVID-19. Study observations and caveats: That cross-reactive memory joined was suggested by some responding clones appearing in pre-infection memory. Clones that contracted from day 15 to 85 had balanced CD4/CD8; later expanders were CD4+ biased.

This clonotype was counted many times. Its cognate antigen is unknown. The germline CDR1 and CDR2 sequences are SGHRS and YFSETQ. The CDR3 loop spans 14 amino acids. Trimming pared 4 bases from V and 4 bases from J, leaving 14 bases between. TCRdb itself ran the 5' RACE reads through MiXCR, one entry per CDR3 protein. The sample yields hundreds of thousands of distinct CDR3 sequences, under 20% seen once. Specimen: PBMCs or a T cell subset sorted from them (not recorded which). The sequence was collected from an adult woman who had mild COVID-19 (a few samples of this study predate the infection). Cell type and time point are not known. The rearrangement joins TRBV5-1 to TRBJ2-5; maybe TRBD1 (5 bases). CDR3 DNA: TGCGCCAGCAGCACTAAGCAGGGTCCAGAGACCCAGTACTTC. This sequence encodes CASSTKQGPETQYF. The full variable domain, completed using reference TRBV5-1 and TRBJ2-5, is KAGVTQTPRYLIKTRGQQVTLSCSPISGHRSVSWYQQTPGQGLQFLFEYFSETQRNKGNFPGRFSGRQFSNSRSEMNVSTLELGDSALYLCASSTKQGPETQYFGPGTRLLVL.